Sequencing of this T cell receptor beta chain was carried out in a study of OX40 agonist ivuxolimab in advanced cancers. In the study overall: Ivuxolimab was delivered to patients intravenously every 2 weeks at doses spanning 0.01 to 10 mg/kg. Three patients, one with hepatocellular carcinoma and two with cutaneous melanoma, responded partially.

This table comes from immunoSEQ multiplex PCR, and its TCRdb copy is limited to in-frame clones, with some not included. The sample has 20,000 to 30,000 clones, over 70% seen once. Findings of the study overall: Compared with others, partial responders at 0.1-3.0 mg/kg displayed clonal expansion among the lowest.

The CDR3 sequence is 17 residues long. The germline V gene encodes CDR1 SGHRS and CDR2 YFSETQ. Regarding this clone: Its specificity is not known. Germline and junction disagree at one end, which may indicate a read error. Other DNA sequences from this sample encode an identical CDR3 as well.

The receptor's source is an adult with an advanced solid tumor such as melanoma, head and neck, liver or kidney cancer. V usage is TRBV5-1 and J usage is TRBJ2-5, with D possibly being TRBD2 (7 bases). The sequencing here drew on CD4+ or CD8+ T cells sorted from blood, taken in a trial of the OX40 agonist ivuxolimab. CDR3 residues: CASSLGGRGANRETQYF. CDR3 sequence (DNA): TGCGCCAGCAGCTTGGGTGGTCGGGGGGCTAATCGAGAGACCCAATACTTC.